The 31 T cell receptor beta chains given below trace back to one sample, sequenced in a study of CD8 T cells in ankylosing spondylitis (dated by TCRdb to 2016 to 2017). Here is what the overall study found, with its caveats: Blood from ankylosing spondylitis patients appeared to be characterized by a TCR beta motif composed of eight or nine highly homologous amino acid variants.

Libraries were made using 5' RACE. This sample was sequenced with an Illumina HiSeq 2500. TCRdb reprocessed the public reads (quality trimming at Q25 with fastp, clone calling with MiXCR) and kept in-frame beta chains. One record per CDR3 amino acid sequence lists the most common genes and DNA. This sample has 500,000 to 550,000 distinct CDR3 sequences in its table, and 12% of those were observed once. 6.8% of the sample is in the top ten clones. Their specific antigens are unknown. The sequenced sample consisted of blood, either unsorted or a sorted T cell fraction (not recorded which). The receptor set was obtained from a male donor with ankylosing spondylitis.

V usage is TRBV2 and J usage is TRBJ2-1, with 12 bases fitting TRBD2. The CDR3 totals 15 residues. The junction had 5 bases not matched to a gene; V was cut back by 4 bases and J by 7 bases. Germline V gives CDR1 SNHLY, CDR2 FYNNEI. This chain's CDR3 is CASSGGTSGLNEQFF. The CDR3 bases are TGTGCCAGCAGTGGCGGGACTAGCGGGTTGAATGAGCAGTTCTTC.

V and J are TRBV7-2 and TRBJ2-3, with D perhaps matching TRBD2 (6 bases). Germline loops: CDR1 SGHTA, CDR2 FQGNSA. The CDR3 sequence is 12 residues long. V lost 5 bases and J 10 bases, leaving 13 bases between the germline ends. For the CDR3, the DNA is TGTGCCAGCAGCCCAACTAGCAAAGCGCAGTATTTT. Its protein product is CASSPTSKAQYF.

This chain joins TRBV20-1 and TRBJ2-5; TRBD2 aligns across 7 bases. The ends lost 0 bases at V and 1 base at J; junction bases unmatched: 5. Germline V lookup: CDR1 DFQATT, CDR2 SNEGSKA (reference sequence). This CDR3 is 15 amino acids long. CDR3 DNA sequence: TGCAGTGCTAGAGAGGCGGGAGTGTTCCAAGAGACCCAGTACTTC. It translates to CSAREAGVFQETQYF.

This clonotype was counted at least ten times. The rearrangement joins TRBV7-2 to TRBJ1-2, with 9 positions matching TRBD1. CDR1 and CDR2 (germline): SGHTA, FQGNSA. Trimming took 5 bases from V and 4 from J; bases not matched to a gene: 5. There are 14 residues in the CDR3. The CDR3 protein is CASSTGQGGYGYTF. The CDR3 DNA sequence: TGTGCCAGCAGCACGGGACAGGGTGGCTATGGCTACACCTTC.

The chain combines TRBV20-1 with TRBJ2-4, with D maybe TRBD1 (6 bases). The CDR3 contains 13 residues. The ends were cut back, 6 bases at V and 5 bases at J, with 14 bases in the middle. Germline V lookup: CDR1 DFQATT, CDR2 SNEGSKA (reference sequence). The CDR3: CSALDSSQNIQYF. DNA of the CDR3: TGCAGTGCCCTGGACAGCTCACAAAACATTCAGTACTTC.

This clonotype was seen repeatedly, ten times or more. This sequence joins TRBV7-8 and TRBJ2-5; no definite D call. The CDR3 sequence is 17 residues long. Per the germline V gene, CDR1 is SGHVS and CDR2 is FQNEAQ. The V gene lost 4 bases and the J gene lost 9 bases, with 27 bases spanning the gap. CDR3 sequence: CASSSTLPAQTARAQYF. In DNA form, the CDR3 reads TGTGCCAGCAGCTCGACCCTCCCGGCCCAAACCGCAAGGGCCCAGTACTTC.

The chain joins TRBV7-8 to TRBJ2-3; TRBD2 aligns across 7 bases. The CDR3 extends over 15 amino acids. V lost 5 bases and J lost 2; bases outside the gene matches: 7. Germline V CDR1 and CDR2: SGHVS, FQNEAQ. The CDR3 here is CASSPLAELTDTQYF. The CDR3, as DNA: TGTGCCAGCAGCCCTCTAGCGGAGCTCACAGATACGCAGTATTTT.

This clonotype showed up just a few times. This chain links TRBV5-1 with TRBJ2-5; the match to TRBD1 covers 8 bases. The CDR3 has 14 residues. The junction had 11 bases not matched to a gene; V was cut back by 6 bases and J by 7 bases. Germline V gene data show CDR1 as SGHRS and CDR2 as YFSETQ. The CDR3 is CASNQGQASGTQYF. The CDR3 DNA is TGCGCCAGCAACCAGGGACAGGCCTCGGGGACCCAGTACTTC.

The DNA of the CDR3 is TGCAGTGCTAGAGATGGATCAGCCGATAGCAATCAGCCCCAGCATTTT. The encoded protein is CSARDGSADSNQPQHF. The chain couples TRBV20-1 to TRBJ1-5; D is ambiguous. This CDR3 has 16 residues. Germline V lookup: CDR1 DFQATT, CDR2 SNEGSKA (reference sequence). V lost 0 bases and J 0 bases, leaving 12 bases between the germline ends.

This clonotype was seen only a few times. This chain connects TRBV18 to TRBJ1-6; 7 nucleotides match TRBD1. CDR1 KGHSH and CDR2 LQKENI come from the germline V gene. Trimming took 4 bases from V and 7 from J; bases not matched to a gene: 7. The CDR3 is 15 amino acids. CDR3 sequence reads: CASSQTQGWNSPLHF. The CDR3 DNA reads as TGTGCCAGCTCACAAACACAGGGGTGGAATTCACCCCTCCACTTT.

This chain connects TRBV20-1 to TRBJ2-1, with 14 bases matching TRBD2. V lost 3 bases, J lost 8 bases, and 18 bases stayed unmatched. Germline CDR1 reads DFQATT; CDR2 reads SNEGSKA (reference sequence). The CDR3 spans 19 residues. CDR3 region: CSASLGTSGSLVIRDEQFF. DNA for the CDR3: TGCAGTGCTAGTCTGGGGACTAGCGGGAGTCTGGTCATCCGGGATGAGCAGTTCTTC.

This clonotype was seen repeatedly, ten times or more. The chain is built from TRBV12-3 or TRBV12-4 and TRBJ1-3; D is perhaps TRBD1 (5 bases). V shed 0 bases and J shed 2 bases, with 8 bases lying between them. This CDR3 is built from 15 residues. The CDR3 nucleotides read TGTGCCAGCAGTTTAGCCGGGACGCCTGGAAACACCATATATTTT. As protein: CASSLAGTPGNTIYF.

In its sample, this clonotype was seen many times. This chain links TRBV5-1 with TRBJ2-2; D unclear. CDR1 and CDR2 (germline): SGHRS, YFSETQ. The CDR3 spans 16 residues. The V and J ends lost 0 bases and 1 base respectively, with 10 bases between them. The CDR3 coding sequence is TGCGCCAGCAGCTTGGAGTCTGGTGGGAACACCGGGGAGCTGTTTTTT. This sequence encodes CASSLESGGNTGELFF.

This clonotype was recorded a few times. The J gene is TRBJ2-5, the V gene TRBV20-1, with TRBD2 as a possible D gene (6 bases). The CDR3 has 12 residues. V lost 5 bases and J lost 3, with 10 bases in between. Germline V gives CDR1 DFQATT, CDR2 SNEGSKA (reference sequence). CDR3 amino acids: CSAFSGEETQYF. The CDR3 region has the DNA TGCAGTGCTTTTAGCGGTGAAGAGACCCAGTACTTC.

The rearrangement joins TRBV30 to TRBJ2-6, with no clear D. Germline CDR1 is GTSNPN and CDR2 is SVGIG (reference sequence). With 4 bases removed from V and 0 bases from J, the gap between germline ends came to 1 base. The CDR3 is made up of 12 amino acids. Here the CDR3 DNA reads TGTGCCTGGATCTCTGGGGCCAACGTCCTGACTTTC. Protein product: CAWISGANVLTF.

The genes are TRBV19 and TRBJ2-7, with TRBD2 matching over 12 bases. The CDR3 spans 16 residues. Germline CDR1 is LNHDA and CDR2 is SQIVND (reference sequence). V was pared by 6 bases and J by 3 bases, with 9 bases of the junction left unmatched. CDR3 nucleotides: TGTGCCAGTAGCCGTGGGCGGACTAGCGGGAACTACGAGCAGTACTTC. Its protein is CASSRGRTSGNYEQYF. Full variable domain (outside the CDR3, taken from reference TRBV19 and TRBJ2-7): DGGITQSPKYLFRKEGQNVTLSCEQNLNHDAMYWYRQDPGQGLRLIYYSQIVNDFQKGDIAEGYSVSREKKESFPLTVTSAQKNPTAFYLCASSRGRTSGNYEQYFGPGTRLTVT.

This clonotype was seen a few times. The chain is built from TRBV27 and TRBJ1-5; TRBD1 aligns across 7 bases. The germline V gene has CDR1 MNHEY and CDR2 SMNVEV (reference sequence). The CDR3 has 15 residues. J lost 3 bases, V lost 5 bases, and 7 bases had no gene match. In nucleotides, the CDR3 is TGTGCCAGCAGTAAAAGACAGGGTTTCAATCAGCCCCAGCATTTT. Its translation is CASSKRQGFNQPQHF.

The J gene is TRBJ2-6, the V gene TRBV29-1; the D is unclear. V lost 7 bases, J lost 2 bases, and 12 bases lay in between. CDR3 size: 14 residues. Per germline, CDR1 SQVTM and CDR2 ANQGSEA. The CDR3 DNA follows: TGCAGCGCTCGGGTCCCTCCTGGGGCCAACGTCCTGACTTTC. It is translated as CSARVPPGANVLTF.

The rearrangement links TRBV27 to TRBJ1-5, with TRBD1 matching over 11 bases. The ends lost 6 bases at V and 2 bases at J; junction bases unmatched: 3. The length of the CDR3 is 15 residues. The germline gives CDR1 MNHEY, CDR2 SMNVEV (reference sequence). This CDR3 reads CASRGDRGGNQPQHF. CDR3 bases: TGTGCCAGCAGGGGGGACAGGGGGGGCAATCAGCCCCAGCATTTT.

This clonotype has a count of ten or more. The chain joins TRBV29-1 to TRBJ2-7, with TRBD1 matching 8 bases. With V trimmed by 5 bases and J by 6 bases, 9 bases remained unmatched. Germline-derived CDR1 and CDR2 are SQVTM and ANQGSEA. The CDR3 is 13 residues long. The CDR3 here is CSVSEVTGGEQYV. CDR3 in DNA: TGCAGCGTTTCGGAGGTAACAGGGGGCGAGCAGTACGTC.

This chain joins TRBV5-4 and TRBJ2-4; 7 bases match TRBD2. The CDR3 sequence is 15 residues long. V gave up 5 bases and J gave up 0 bases; unmatched junction bases: 5. The germline V gene encodes CDR1 SGHNT and CDR2 YYREEE (reference sequence). The CDR3 protein is CASRSGTEAKNIQYF. In DNA form, the CDR3 reads TGTGCCAGCAGGAGCGGGACGGAAGCCAAAAACATTCAGTACTTC.

V and J are TRBV5-1 and TRBJ2-3; no clear D gene. CDR1 SGHRS and CDR2 YFSETQ come from the germline V gene. The CDR3 length is 16 residues. V lost 4 bases to trimming and J lost 6 bases, with 21 bases between them. CDR3 amino acids: CASSPPLVGASDTQYF. The CDR3 DNA follows: TGCGCCAGCAGCCCCCCTCTTGTCGGTGCGAGCGATACGCAGTATTTT.

CDR3 bases: TGTGCCAGCAGTTTACACAGAGCTAACTATGGCTACACCTTC. Amino acid sequence: CASSLHRANYGYTF. The gene calls are TRBV12-3 or TRBV12-4 and TRBJ1-2; D remains unclear. The CDR3 runs to 14 residues. V was clipped by 2 bases and J by 0 bases, with 7 bases between them.

This clonotype was detected only a few times. The J gene is TRBJ1-5, the V gene TRBV29-1; D possibly corresponds to TRBD1 (5 bases). Germline V gene lookup returns CDR1 SQVTM and CDR2 ANQGSEA. Trimming pared 6 bases from V and 3 bases from J, leaving 9 bases between. There are 12 residues in the CDR3. CDR3 bases: TGCAGCGTCGGGGACTTCAATCAGCCCCAGCATTTT. Its protein product is CSVGDFNQPQHF.

This clonotype was picked up a small number of times. The CDR3 DNA reads TGTGCCAGCAGCCAAGTTCATGGCTACACCTTC. Encoded protein: CASSQVHGYTF. The chain recombines TRBV3-1 with TRBJ1-2; D not certain. V lost 1 base and J 6 bases, leaving 3 bases between the germline ends. In germline, CDR1 is LGHDT, CDR2 YNNKEL (reference sequence). The length of the CDR3 is 11 residues.

The genes are TRBV2 and TRBJ1-5; 7 bases match TRBD1. Germline V gene data show CDR1 as SNHLY and CDR2 as FYNNEI. Unmatched junction bases numbered 10, after V lost 8 bases and J lost 6 bases. The CDR3 has 14 residues. The DNA for the CDR3 is TGTGCCAGCGTTTATAATGACAGGGCTCAGCCCCAGCATTTT. Its translation: CASVYNDRAQPQHF.

This clonotype came up many times. This chain connects TRBV12-3 or TRBV12-4 to TRBJ2-3, with no clear D. The CDR3 runs 13 residues. Trimming cost V 2 bases and J 2 bases, with 5 bases left between them. CDR3 bases: TGTGCCAGCAGTTTAAGCCTCACAGATACGCAGTATTTT. It encodes CASSLSLTDTQYF.

This clonotype was picked up a small number of times. CDR3 sequence reads: CASSQDLASAGELFF. CDR3 DNA: TGTGCCAGCAGCCAAGATCTCGCTAGCGCAGGGGAGCTGTTTTTT. This chain joins TRBV3-1 and TRBJ2-2; D is possibly TRBD2 (6 bases). V shed 0 bases and J shed 8 bases, with 13 bases lying between them. The CDR3 is made up of 15 amino acids. CDR1 and CDR2 (germline): LGHDT, YNNKEL (reference sequence).

This clonotype was counted only a few times. The chain is built from TRBV29-1 and TRBJ1-5; D uncertain. The CDR3 has 13 residues. Germline V lookup: CDR1 SQVTM, CDR2 ANQGSEA. V lost 4 bases and J lost 7, with 14 bases in between. The CDR3 DNA reads as TGCAGCGTTGTTGATAGGGTAGAGCAGCCCCAGCATTTT. This encodes CSVVDRVEQPQHF.

The J gene is TRBJ2-3, the V gene TRBV11-2; unclear D gene. This CDR3 comprises 13 residues. Trimming took 4 bases from V and 5 from J, leaving 10 bases between them. Germline CDR1 reads SGHAT; CDR2 reads FQNNGV. This CDR3 reads CASSSTNGDTQYF. The CDR3 bases are TGTGCCAGCAGCTCCACTAACGGAGATACGCAGTATTTT.

This clonotype was found a few times. The chain is built from TRBV15 and TRBJ2-2; TRBD2 matches at 9 bases. Trimming took 2 bases from V and 6 from J; bases not matched to a gene: 7. This CDR3 is 16 amino acids long. Germline V gene sequence: CDR1 LNHNV, CDR2 YYDKDF (reference sequence). CDR3 DNA: TGTGCCACCAGCAGAACGCCGGGACTAGCTCCCGGGGAGCTGTTTTTT. Translation: CATSRTPGLAPGELFF.